This T cell receptor beta chain was obtained from a study of blood T cells in healthy people across ages. Researchers collected roughly 10 milliliters of peripheral blood from every single donor. Trimming cost V 2 bases and J 7 bases, with 8 bases left between them. In germline, CDR1 is SGHTA, CDR2 FQGNSA. This CDR3 is built from 12 residues. Using a J-beta primer mix together with a sample-barcoded 5' primer, a second PCR was run for about 7 to 12 cycles. TCRdb processed the 5' RACE reads anew with MiXCR; each CDR3 protein has one entry. The sample has 600,000 to 650,000 distinct CDR3 sequences; 58% are singletons.

What was sequenced was blood. The rearrangement joins TRBV7-2 to TRBJ1-2; D unclear. The TCR was taken from a man aged 60-69 years in good health. The CDR3 loop reads CASSLLWGGYTF. CDR3 nucleotide sequence: TGTGCCAGCAGCTTATTGTGGGGTGGCTACACCTTC.